The 20 T cell receptor beta chains listed next were all sequenced from one sample in a study of T cell repertoires in cytomegalovirus infection. Each CDR3 protein gets one entry after TCRdb re-called the reads with MiXCR. This repertoire shows 700,000 to 850,000 distinct CDR3 sequences, about 31% found once; its top ten account for 9.5% to 15%. The antigens these receptors bind are not known. The sample consisted of cultured CD8+ T cells from PBMCs, taken from culture after CMV antigen stimulation. The source of these receptors is a human donor in good health (CMV status not recorded). Some clones in this sample may be carry-over from other donors' samples.

The V call is TRBV6-5, the J call TRBJ2-7; TRBD1 agrees at 7 bases. This CDR3 is 14 amino acids long. In germline, CDR1 is MNHEY, CDR2 SVGAGI. V trimming: 1 base; J trimming: 4 bases; junction bases outside the gene matches: 4. The chain's CDR3 is CASSYLGGKYEQYF. CDR3 in DNA: TGTGCCAGCAGTTACTTAGGGGGCAAGTACGAGCAGTACTTC.

This clonotype was seen more than once but under ten times. The CDR3 protein is CASSYRDIPQGTQYF. The CDR3 nucleotides are TGTGCCAGCAGTTACCGGGACATCCCCCAGGGGACCCAGTACTTC. This chain uses TRBV6-6 with TRBJ2-5; TRBD1 is a possible D gene (6 bases). This CDR3 spans 15 amino acids. V was shortened by 2 bases and J by 7 bases, with 17 bases between the two germline ends. Germline CDR1 reads MNHNY; CDR2 reads SVGAGI (reference sequence).

This clonotype showed up just a few times. The V gene is TRBV6-1, the J gene TRBJ1-5; no firm D call. Germline values: CDR1 MNHNS, CDR2 SASEGT. The CDR3 is 14 residues long. With 7 bases removed from V and 3 bases from J, the gap between germline ends came to 13 bases. CDR3 coding DNA: TGTGCCAGCATTGTAGAACCTTTCAATCAGCCCCAGCATTTT. Translated: CASIVEPFNQPQHF.

With respect to this clonotype: A much larger clone lies a single base off, so this may be a read error. J is TRBJ2-6 and V is TRBV7-2, with D maybe TRBD1 (5 bases). The CDR3 has 16 amino acids. CDR1 and CDR2 (germline): SGHTA, FQGNSA. V was shortened by 3 bases and J by 0 bases, with 9 bases between the two germline ends. In nucleotides, the CDR3 is TGTGCCAGCAGCTTCCGACAGAACTCTGGGGCCAACGTCCTGACTTTC. Amino acids: CASSFRQNSGANVLTF. Based on the CDR3 plus reference TRBV7-2 and TRBJ2-6, the full variable domain is GAGVSQSPSNKVTEKGKDVELRCDPISGHTALYWYRQSLGQGLEFLIYFQGNSAPDKSGLPSDRFSAERTGGSVSTLTIQRTQQEDSAVYLCASSFRQNSGANVLTFGAGSRLTVL.

Only a few counts were recorded for this clonotype. The chain has TRBV28 and TRBJ2-3; 9 bases agree with TRBD2. The CDR3 is made up of 15 amino acids. V dropped 2 bases and J dropped 4; count of bases not matched to a gene: 4. The germline V gene encodes CDR1 MDHEN and CDR2 SYDVKM. The CDR3 sequence is CASSLLAGKSDTQYF. As DNA, the CDR3 is TGTGCCAGCAGTTTACTAGCGGGGAAATCAGATACGCAGTATTTT.

This clonotype was picked up one time. The CDR3 loop is CASSLGQGFTGELFF. CDR3 nucleotides: TGTGCCAGCAGTTTAGGCCAGGGATTCACCGGGGAGCTGTTTTTT. The chain carries TRBV27 and TRBJ2-2; maybe TRBD1 (5 bases). Trimming shortened V by 2 bases and J by 4 bases, and 11 bases separated the two germline ends. The germline CDR1 and CDR2 sequences are MNHEY and SMNVEV (reference sequence). This CDR3 region has 15 residues.

This sequence joins TRBV2 and TRBJ1-1; tentative D call: TRBD1 (5 bases). Per the germline V gene, CDR1 is SNHLY and CDR2 is FYNNEI. Between the trimmed V and J ends, which lost 10 bases and 9 bases, there was a span of 15 bases. The CDR3 covers 11 residues. The CDR3 region is CANREGLQAFF. CDR3 sequence (DNA): TGTGCCAACCGAGAGGGACTTCAAGCTTTCTTT.

The chain joins TRBV6-1 to TRBJ2-7; 8 bases agree with TRBD1. Germline V gene data show CDR1 as MNHNS and CDR2 as SASEGT. After removal of 4 bases from V and 3 bases from J, the junction contained 5 bases not matched to a gene. The CDR3 extends over 14 amino acids. CDR3 amino acids: CASSAGTGFYEQYF. The CDR3 DNA follows: TGTGCCAGCAGTGCCGGGACAGGTTTCTACGAGCAGTACTTC.

The gene calls are TRBV11-2 and TRBJ2-1; the D gene is possibly TRBD1 (5 bases). The tail of the sequence fits TRBJ2-7 better, so the J call may be wrong. Germline V gene sequence: CDR1 SGHAT, CDR2 FQNNGV. The CDR3 is 14 amino acids. The CDR3 spells CASSLAGNRNEQYF. Written as DNA, the CDR3 is TGTGCCAGCAGCTTAGCTGGTAACAGGAATGAGCAGTACTTC.

Remarks on this clonotype: At one of its ends the junction is not consistent with the germline gene, which may arise from a read error. V and J are TRBV27 and TRBJ1-2; 9 nucleotides agree with TRBD1. CDR1 is MNHEY and CDR2 is SMNVEV in the germline V gene (reference sequence). The length of the CDR3 is 14 residues. The CDR3 DNA is TGTGTCAGCACGCCCGGGACAGGGAACTATGGCTACACCTTC. Amino acids: CVSTPGTGNYGYTF.

This clonotype has a handful of counts. V is TRBV12-3 or TRBV12-4 and J is TRBJ2-6; unclear D gene. With 5 bases removed from V and 5 bases from J, the gap between germline ends came to 7 bases. The CDR3 totals 13 residues. The chain's CDR3 is CASSPVRANVLTF. In DNA form, the CDR3 reads TGTGCCAGCAGTCCAGTGAGGGCCAACGTCCTGACTTTC.

Turning to this clonotype: The junction differs from germline at one of its ends, possibly a read error. V gene TRBV7-6 combines with J gene TRBJ2-7, with a weak D call TRBD1 (6 bases). Germline V gene data show CDR1 as SGHVS and CDR2 as FNYEAQ. The CDR3 is 15 residues long. DNA of the CDR3: TGTGCCAACAGCTTAGAAGCAGGGACATCCTACGAGCAGTACTTC. This sequence encodes CANSLEAGTSYEQYF.

This clonotype was seen more than once but under ten times. The gene calls are TRBV15 and TRBJ2-2; D not resolved. Trimming removed 0 bases from V and 9 bases from J, with 11 bases in between. CDR1 LNHNV and CDR2 YYDKDF come from the germline V gene (reference sequence). This CDR3 contains 14 residues. In DNA form, the CDR3 reads TGTGCCACCAGCAGAGATTCAGCCAATAGGGAGCTGTTTTTT. Protein product: CATSRDSANRELFF.

The rearrangement uses TRBV6-5 and TRBJ1-1; 7 nucleotides align to TRBD1. This CDR3 region has 12 residues. Looked up from germline, CDR1 is MNHEY and CDR2 is SVGAGI. The V gene end was trimmed by 6 bases and the J gene end by 7 bases; junction bases not matched to a gene: 5. CDR3 region: CASRQDRDEAFF. CDR3 nucleotide sequence: TGTGCCAGCAGACAAGACAGGGATGAAGCTTTCTTT.

This clonotype was counted a few times. This chain uses TRBV6-6 with TRBJ1-5; D unresolved. Germline assignment: CDR1 MNHNY and CDR2 SVGAGI (reference sequence). CDR3 length: 11 residues. Trimming cost V 5 bases and J 3 bases, with 2 bases left between them. CDR3 protein: CASSVNQPQHF. DNA for the CDR3: TGTGCCAGCAGTGTCAATCAGCCCCAGCATTTT.

This clonotype has just a few counts. The gene calls are TRBV24-1 and TRBJ1-4, with 9 bases lining up with TRBD1. The ends lost 9 bases at V and 10 bases at J; junction bases unmatched: 17. This CDR3 region has 16 residues. In germline, CDR1 is KGHDR, CDR2 SFDVKD. This CDR3 reads CATQTFHRDREGKLFF. CDR3 nucleotides: TGTGCCACCCAAACCTTCCACCGGGACAGGGAAGGAAAACTGTTTTTT.

This clonotype was seen only a few times. The chain carries TRBV27 and TRBJ2-6; D possibly corresponds to TRBD2 (5 bases). CDR1 and CDR2 (germline): MNHEY, SMNVEV (reference sequence). The CDR3 has 15 amino acids. V was pared by 2 bases and J by 2 bases, with 7 bases between. The CDR3 loop reads CASSLTRAGANVLTF. CDR3 in DNA: TGTGCCAGCAGTTTAACGCGGGCTGGGGCCAACGTCCTGACTTTC.

The CDR3 DNA sequence: TGTGCCAGTGAGGATCCGAGGGTTGAAAAACTGTTTTTT. It codes for CASEDPRVEKLFF. The V and J genes are TRBV19 and TRBJ1-4; D is unresolved. V shed 8 bases and J shed 7 bases, with 14 bases lying between them. The CDR3 contains 13 residues. The germline CDR1 and CDR2 sequences are LNHDA and SQIVND (reference sequence).

This clonotype was counted many times. Relative to the germline gene, one junction end is altered; a read error may explain this. V usage is TRBV7-2 and J usage is TRBJ2-1; D is perhaps TRBD2 (5 bases). Germline V gene data show CDR1 as SGHTA and CDR2 as FQGNSA. The CDR3 totals 12 residues. The DNA for the CDR3 is TGTGCCAGCAGCCAGAGAGGGAAAGAGGTGATCTTC. This sequence encodes CASSQRGKEVIF.

This clonotype was counted a few times. The chain joins TRBV12-3 or TRBV12-4 to TRBJ2-2; D not resolved. This CDR3 contains 14 residues. Trimming removed 3 bases from V and 7 bases from J, with 12 bases in between. The CDR3 reads CASSFLARLGELFF. CDR3 sequence (DNA): TGTGCCAGCAGTTTTTTGGCTCGCCTCGGGGAGCTGTTTTTT.